A single sample is the source of the 30 T cell receptor beta chains below, sequenced in a study of cytomegalovirus exposure and HLA in healthy donors. PCR employed 60 Vbeta and 13 Jbeta primers. The repertoire was sequenced with immunoSEQ multiplex PCR; TCRdb's copy has only in-frame clones and lacks some. The sample yields some 180,000 clones, 80% seen once. Material: PBMCs. These receptors were taken from a male donor in good health and CMV-seronegative.

The chain employs TRBV7-9 and TRBJ1-6, with a possible D match to TRBD1 (6 bases). The CDR3 runs to 13 residues. Trimming took 8 bases from V and 7 from J, leaving 12 bases between them. Looked up from germline, CDR1 is SEHNR and CDR2 is FQNEAQ (reference sequence). In DNA form, the CDR3 reads TGTGCCAGCCGGGACACGGCGAATTCACCCCTCCACTTT. Its protein product is CASRDTANSPLHF.

This chain uses TRBV5-4 with TRBJ2-2, with a tentative D call TRBD1 (6 bases). Trimming shortened V by 4 bases and J by 5 bases, and 21 bases separated the two germline ends. The CDR3 is 17 residues long. Germline lookup yields CDR1 SGHNT and CDR2 YYREEE (reference sequence). The CDR3 coding sequence is TGTGCCAGCAGCACCACGTGGGGGCAGGGTTGGACCGGGGAGCTGTTTTTT. This gives the protein CASSTTWGQGWTGELFF.

This clone showed up just a few times. The chain joins TRBV5-1 to TRBJ1-1; 8 bases agree with TRBD1. V lost 4 bases and J lost 1; bases outside the gene matches: 12. The CDR3 has 17 amino acids. CDR1 is SGHRS, CDR2 YFSETQ, per germline. The CDR3 DNA reads as TGCGCCAGCAGCCCGAGGACAGGGCCCCAAACGAACACTGAAGCTTTCTTT. Translating it yields CASSPRTGPQTNTEAFF.

The chain has TRBV18 and TRBJ1-5; D is unclear. Trimming shortened V by 3 bases and J by 0 bases, and 9 bases separated the two germline ends. CDR1 and CDR2 from the germline V gene are KGHSH and LQKENI. There are 15 residues in the CDR3. CDR3 DNA sequence: TGTGCCAGCTCACCCCAGGCTATTAGCAATCAGCCCCAGCATTTT. Translating gives CASSPQAISNQPQHF.

The gene calls are TRBV5-6 and TRBJ2-1; D might be TRBD1 (6 bases). Trimming pared 5 bases from V and 2 bases from J, leaving 11 bases between. The CDR3 covers 14 residues. Germline V gene sequence: CDR1 SGHDT, CDR2 YYEEEE. CDR3 protein: CASSTGRAYNEQFF. CDR3 nucleotide sequence: TGTGCCAGCAGTACAGGGCGAGCCTACAATGAGCAGTTCTTC.

This clone was recorded only once. V is TRBV7-9 and J is TRBJ2-1; D possibly corresponds to TRBD2 (5 bases). V was clipped by 3 bases and J by 9 bases, with 12 bases between them. The CDR3 totals 13 residues. CDR1 and CDR2 (germline): SEHNR, FQNEAQ (reference sequence). CDR3 bases: TGTGCCAGCAGCTTGGGTAGCGCCCGTGAGCAGTTCTTC. Translating gives CASSLGSAREQFF. Supplemented by reference TRBV7-9 and TRBJ2-1, the full variable domain reads DTGVSQNPRHKITKRGQNVTFRCDPISEHNRLYWYRQTLGQGPEFLTYFQNEAQLEKSRLLSDRFSAERPKGSFSTLEIQRTEQGDSAMYLCASSLGSAREQFFGPGTRLTVL.

The rearrangement links TRBV6-1 to TRBJ2-4; TRBD2 agrees at 8 bases. The germline CDR1 and CDR2 sequences are MNHNS and SASEGT. The CDR3 loop spans 14 amino acids. V lost 3 bases, J lost 7 bases, and 5 bases stayed unmatched. CDR3 in DNA: TGTGCCAGCAGTGAGCGGGGCGGGGGGAACATTCAGTACTTC. Encoded protein: CASSERGGGNIQYF.

V is TRBV19 and J is TRBJ2-7, with 11 bases fitting TRBD1. In germline, CDR1 is LNHDA, CDR2 SQIVND (reference sequence). V dropped 2 bases and J dropped 2; count of bases not matched to a gene: 2. CDR3 length: 15 residues. The CDR3 nucleotides read TGTGCCAGTAGTATAAGGGACAGGGGGACCTACGAGCAGTACTTC. Its protein product is CASSIRDRGTYEQYF.

The chain carries TRBV4-1 and TRBJ2-5; the D gene is possibly TRBD1 (6 bases). CDR1 is MGHRA, CDR2 YSYEKL, per germline. The CDR3 sequence is 15 residues long. V shed 5 bases and J shed 1 base, with 14 bases lying between them. The CDR3 here is CASSAPSRGQETQYF. The CDR3 coding sequence is TGCGCCAGCAGCGCCCCGTCCAGGGGCCAAGAGACCCAGTACTTC.

The rearrangement joins TRBV4-2 to TRBJ2-2; 8 bases line up with TRBD1. J gave up 7 bases and V 1 base, and 8 bases lay outside the gene matches. The germline V gene encodes CDR1 LGHNA and CDR2 YNFKEQ. CDR3 size: 16 residues. CDR3 in DNA: TGTGCCAGCAGCCAAGTCCTAGGACAGGGAATCGGGGAGCTGTTTTTT. Protein: CASSQVLGQGIGELFF.

This clone turned up a few times. The chain uses TRBV4-1 and TRBJ1-2; a possible D gene is TRBD1 (6 bases). CDR1 and CDR2 (germline): MGHRA, YSYEKL. V dropped 4 bases and J dropped 6 bases, with 18 bases sitting between them. The CDR3 spans 15 residues. The CDR3 region is CASSPIEGGGDGYTF. CDR3 sequence (DNA): TGCGCCAGCAGCCCTATTGAGGGGGGAGGGGATGGCTACACCTTC.

The CDR3: CASTTENYGYTF. The CDR3 DNA sequence: TGTGCCAGTACGACGGAGAACTATGGCTACACCTTC. J is TRBJ1-2 and V is TRBV19; D uncertain. Germline lookup yields CDR1 LNHDA and CDR2 SQIVND (reference sequence). The CDR3 consists of 12 residues. Trimming left V 7 bases short and J 2 bases short, with 8 bases between.

J is TRBJ1-3 and V is TRBV6-1, with 7 bases fitting TRBD1. The CDR3 consists of 15 residues. Per the germline V gene, CDR1 is MNHNS and CDR2 is SASEGT. Unmatched junction bases numbered 9, after V lost 6 bases and J lost 4 bases. CDR3 DNA: TGTGCCAGCAGGTCGGTGGGGACAGACGGAAACACCATATATTTT. It is translated as CASRSVGTDGNTIYF.

Note on this clone: This sample includes further DNA sequences coding for the same CDR3. The chain recombines TRBV5-6 with TRBJ1-2; no clear D gene. This CDR3 has 13 residues. With 0 bases removed from V and 6 bases from J, the gap between germline ends came to 9 bases. Germline loops: CDR1 SGHDT, CDR2 YYEEEE. The CDR3 DNA sequence: TGTGCCAGCAGCTTGGGAAGGAGAGATGGCTACACCTTC. Its protein is CASSLGRRDGYTF.

This chain's CDR3 is CASSPEGQGSTQYF. In nucleotides, the CDR3 is TGCGCCAGCAGCCCTGAGGGACAGGGGTCGACCCAGTACTTC. The chain uses TRBV5-1 and TRBJ2-5; 10 bases are a match to TRBD1. The CDR3 totals 14 residues. Germline trimming cut 4 bases from V and 7 bases from J; bases unmatched to any gene: 7. Germline V gene lookup returns CDR1 SGHRS and CDR2 YFSETQ.

The rearrangement uses TRBV27 and TRBJ2-7; 8 nucleotides agree with TRBD1. J was trimmed by 3 bases and V by 5 bases; bases with no gene match: 3. Germline V CDR1 and CDR2: MNHEY, SMNVEV (reference sequence). The CDR3 totals 13 residues. CDR3 in amino acids: CASSDGQGYEQYF. CDR3 nucleotide sequence: TGTGCCAGCAGTGACGGACAGGGCTACGAGCAGTACTTC.

On this clone: Additional DNA sequences in this sample encode the identical CDR3. The chain links TRBV6-5 to TRBJ1-2, with TRBD1 as a possible D gene (5 bases). The germline V gene has CDR1 MNHEY and CDR2 SVGAGI. Trimming cost V 6 bases and J 4 bases, with 6 bases left between them. This CDR3 contains 11 residues. The CDR3 protein is CASSQGYGYTF. Written as DNA, the CDR3 is TGTGCCAGCAGCCAGGGCTATGGCTACACCTTC.

The chain couples TRBV19 to TRBJ1-2, with D perhaps TRBD1 (5 bases). In germline, CDR1 is LNHDA, CDR2 SQIVND (reference sequence). This CDR3 contains 13 residues. V lost 7 bases to trimming and J lost 2 bases, with 11 bases between them. CDR3 coding DNA: TGTGCCAGTAATCAGAACAGGAACTATGGCTACACCTTC. Translating gives CASNQNRNYGYTF.

The chain employs TRBV21-1 and TRBJ2-1; the table names TRBD2, a call not compared with the DNA. TRBV21-1 is noted as a pseudogene. The CDR3 is 16 residues long. This CDR3 reads CASTKYSPREPNEQFF. The CDR3 region has the DNA TGTGCCAGCACCAAATACTCTCCTCGGGAGCCCAATGAGCAGTTCTTC.

The chain carries TRBV27 and TRBJ1-6, with D uncertain. The germline gives CDR1 MNHEY, CDR2 SMNVEV (reference sequence). V was clipped by 4 bases and J by 12 bases, with 13 bases between them. CDR3 length: 13 amino acids. DNA of the CDR3: TGTGCCAGCAGTTCAGGCGTTGTGGGACCCCTCCACTTT. Translation: CASSSGVVGPLHF.

V is TRBV9 and J is TRBJ2-5; 11 bases fit TRBD2. Germline loops: CDR1 SGDLS, CDR2 YYNGEE. The J segment lost 0 bases and the V segment lost 1 base, leaving 8 bases of the junction unmatched. This CDR3 contains 18 residues. CDR3 in DNA: TGTGCCAGCAGCGTATCATATAGCGGGGGGGGGTACCAAGAGACCCAGTACTTC. Translating it yields CASSVSYSGGGYQETQYF. Looking up the rest from reference TRBV9 and TRBJ2-5 gives the full variable domain: DSGVTQTPKHLITATGQRVTLRCSPRSGDLSVYWYQQSLDQGLQFLIQYYNGEERAKGNILERFSAQQFPDLHSELNLSSLELGDSALYFCASSVSYSGGGYQETQYFGPGTRLLVL.

The chain employs TRBV30 and TRBJ2-2; TRBD1 might be the D (6 bases). Germline CDR1 and CDR2: GTSNPN and SVGIG (reference sequence). The CDR3 has 15 residues. V lost 3 bases, J lost 2 bases, and 13 bases lay in between. The CDR3 reads CAWSLGQLNTGELFF. The CDR3 coding sequence is TGTGCCTGGAGCCTTGGACAGCTTAACACCGGGGAGCTGTTTTTT. Full variable domain (rest looked up from reference TRBV30 and TRBJ2-2): SQTIHQWPATLVQPVGSPLSLECTVEGTSNPNLYWYRQAAGRGLQLLFYSVGIGQISSEVPQNLSASRPQDRQFILSSKKLLLSDSGFYLCAWSLGQLNTGELFFGEGSRLTVL.

The CDR3 DNA follows: TGTGCCAGCAGCGCAGAGGGGGGCGGGGGGCCACGGGAGACCCAGTACTTC. The encoded protein is CASSAEGGGGPRETQYF. This sequence joins TRBV9 and TRBJ2-5; 8 bases line up with TRBD2. Germline V gives CDR1 SGDLS, CDR2 YYNGEE. CDR3 length equals 17 residues. V lost 3 bases to trimming and J lost 5 bases; unmatched junction nucleotides: 15.

The V and J genes are TRBV6-5 and TRBJ2-5; D is possibly TRBD1 (6 bases). CDR3 length: 14 residues. Trimming cost V 6 bases and J 5 bases, with 16 bases left between them. Germline CDR1 MNHEY, CDR2 SVGAGI. The DNA of the CDR3 is TGTGCCAGCAGCCCGGGACAAAAGAGGGAGACCCAGTACTTC. Amino acids: CASSPGQKRETQYF.

J is TRBJ2-2 and V is TRBV5-4; no clear D gene. V was shortened by 0 bases and J by 7 bases, with 4 bases between the two germline ends. This CDR3 is built from 12 residues. Germline-derived CDR1 and CDR2 are SGHNT and YYREEE (reference sequence). The CDR3 bases are TGTGCCAGCAGCTTGGGTAGCGGGGAGCTGTTTTTT. Translated: CASSLGSGELFF.

The V and J genes are TRBV30 and TRBJ1-1; no clear D gene. The CDR3 is 12 residues long. Germline lookup yields CDR1 GTSNPN and CDR2 SVGIG (reference sequence). V gave up 4 bases and J gave up 5 bases, with 11 bases separating them. The CDR3 DNA follows: TGTGCCTGGATCGAGGGTAGGACTGAAGCTTTCTTT. It codes for CAWIEGRTEAFF.

This clone appeared a single time. V and J are TRBV5-6 and TRBJ1-2; no firm D call. Trimming left V 4 bases short and J 8 bases short, with 15 bases between. Germline assignment: CDR1 SGHDT and CDR2 YYEEEE. The CDR3 spans 13 residues. The CDR3: CASSPLGGGGYTF. CDR3 in DNA: TGTGCCAGCAGCCCACTAGGAGGCGGGGGCTACACCTTC.

V and J are TRBV6-6 and TRBJ1-1; D gene ambiguous. The ends were cut back, 1 base at V and 5 bases at J, with 14 bases in the middle. Germline values: CDR1 MNHNY, CDR2 SVGAGI (reference sequence). CDR3 size: 15 residues. CDR3 residues: CASSYYSGTGTEAFF. The CDR3 DNA reads TGTGCCAGCAGTTACTATTCCGGTACTGGTACTGAAGCTTTCTTT.

The chain recombines TRBV29-1 with TRBJ1-2; 7 bases map to TRBD1. The J segment lost 7 bases and the V segment lost 4 bases, leaving 6 bases of the junction unmatched. Germline lookup yields CDR1 SQVTM and CDR2 ANQGSEA. The CDR3 has 12 residues. CDR3 sequence (DNA): TGCAGCGTTGCCGGGACAGCTCTTGGCTACACCTTC. Its protein product is CSVAGTALGYTF.

The chain combines TRBV6-1 with TRBJ2-7; TRBD2 is a possible D gene (5 bases). The CDR3 length is 14 residues. Trimming took off 2 bases at V and 2 bases at J, with 10 bases between the two ends. The germline CDR1 and CDR2 sequences are MNHNS and SASEGT. This CDR3 reads CASSEREQTYEQYF. The CDR3 nucleotides read TGTGCCAGCAGTGAACGGGAACAGACCTACGAGCAGTACTTC.